The 24 T cell receptor beta chains listed next were all sequenced from one sample in a study of T cell responses to AZD1222 COVID-19 vaccine. Data came from immunoSEQ multiplex PCR; TCRdb stores just in-frame clones and leaves some out. There are 65,000 to 70,000 clones in the sample; roughly 90% occur only once, and under 8.5% lies in the top ten. Sequences were derived from peripheral blood, sampled on day 0 of AZD1222 vaccination. These receptors all stem from an adult in good health.

This clone was seen once. The V call is TRBV11-2, the J call TRBJ2-3; 7 bases agree with TRBD2. V trimming: 4 bases; J trimming: 4 bases; junction bases outside the gene matches: 5. CDR3 size: 14 residues. Germline V gene sequence: CDR1 SGHAT, CDR2 FQNNGV. The CDR3 is CASSSVREPDTQYF. The CDR3 coding sequence is TGTGCCAGCAGCTCGGTGCGGGAGCCAGATACGCAGTATTTT. Filled out from reference TRBV11-2 and TRBJ2-3, the complete variable domain reads EAGVAQSPRYKIIEKRQSVAFWCNPISGHATLYWYQQILGQGPKLLIQFQNNGVVDDSQLPKDRFSAERLKGVDSTLKIQPAKLEDSAVYLCASSSVREPDTQYFGPGTRLTVL.

The J gene is TRBJ2-3, the V gene TRBV13; TRBD1 matches 9 bases. V dropped 5 bases and J dropped 5; count of bases not matched to a gene: 8. Germline CDR1 reads PRHDT; CDR2 reads FYEKMQ (reference sequence). The CDR3 consists of 15 residues. CDR3 sequence: CASSPGQGDLDTQYF. CDR3 bases: TGTGCCAGCAGCCCGGGACAGGGTGATCTAGATACGCAGTATTTT.

The CDR3 region has the DNA TGTGCCAGCAGTTCTCAGTCCCATCCCTACAATGAGCAGTTCTTC. It codes for CASSSQSHPYNEQFF. This chain links TRBV6-5 with TRBJ2-1; D not certain. The CDR3 contains 15 residues. V lost 4 bases and J 2 bases, leaving 12 bases between the germline ends. The germline gives CDR1 MNHEY, CDR2 SVGAGI.

V usage is TRBV6-5 and J usage is TRBJ2-3; D is possibly TRBD1 or TRBD2 (6 bases each). There are 15 residues in the CDR3. Germline lookup yields CDR1 MNHEY and CDR2 SVGAGI. V shed 6 bases and J shed 1 base, with 14 bases lying between them. The CDR3 DNA reads TGTGCCAGCAGGCCCCAAGGGGGGCGCACAGATACGCAGTATTTT. This sequence encodes CASRPQGGRTDTQYF.

The chain couples TRBV19 to TRBJ2-1; 10 positions agree with TRBD2. Germline CDR1 LNHDA, CDR2 SQIVND (reference sequence). The ends lost 7 bases at V and 7 bases at J; junction bases unmatched: 7. The CDR3 consists of 14 residues. Here the CDR3 DNA reads TGTGCCAGTACCCGAGTAGCGGGAGGTAATGAGCAGTTCTTC. Protein product: CASTRVAGGNEQFF.

V usage is TRBV11-3 and J usage is TRBJ2-2; a possible D gene is TRBD2 (5 bases). Germline values: CDR1 SGHNT, CDR2 YENEEA. The CDR3 spans 13 residues. V was trimmed by 5 bases and J by 7 bases, leaving 11 bases between them. The DNA of the CDR3 is TGTGCCAGCAGCGGACGACTAAACGGGGAGCTGTTTTTT. It specifies CASSGRLNGELFF.

This clone was found once. For the CDR3, the DNA is TGCGCCAGCAGCTTGGTGACGGGGATGAACACTGAAGCTTTCTTT. It is translated as CASSLVTGMNTEAFF. V is TRBV5-1 and J is TRBJ1-1, with D uncertain. The germline CDR1 and CDR2 sequences are SGHRS and YFSETQ. The germline V and J ends were trimmed by 0 bases and 0 bases, with 9 bases remaining between them. The CDR3 is made up of 15 amino acids.

The J gene is TRBJ1-2, the V gene TRBV24-1; D gene unclear. Germline assignment: CDR1 KGHDR and CDR2 SFDVKD. CDR3 size: 14 residues. V was cut by 4 bases and J by 4 bases, with 12 bases left in between. CDR3 region: CATSETGRTYGYTF. The CDR3 nucleotides are TGTGCCACCAGTGAGACCGGACGGACCTATGGCTACACCTTC.

The V gene is TRBV3-1 (or the pseudogene TRBV3-2), the J gene TRBJ2-2; weak D call: TRBD1 (6 bases). V was trimmed by 3 bases and J by 7 bases, leaving 12 bases between them. The CDR3 is made up of 14 amino acids. Per the germline V gene, CDR1 is LGHDT and CDR2 is YNNKEL (reference sequence). CDR3 amino acids: CASSQGASGGELFF. In nucleotides, the CDR3 is TGTGCCAGCAGCCAGGGGGCCTCGGGCGGGGAGCTGTTTTTT.

In this sample, this clone turned up a few times. In the same sample, other DNA sequences code for this CDR3. The J gene is TRBJ2-2, the V gene TRBV4-1; D is ambiguous. Per the germline V gene, CDR1 is MGHRA and CDR2 is YSYEKL. This CDR3 has 15 residues. The V end lost 0 bases, the J end lost 6 bases, and 11 bases lay between the germline ends. CDR3 DNA: TGCGCCAGCAGCCAAGATGTGGTATCAGCCGGGGAGCTGTTTTTT. Its protein is CASSQDVVSAGELFF.

The chain employs TRBV16 and TRBJ2-4; D assignment may be TRBD1 or TRBD2 (6 bases each). The germline V gene has CDR1 KGHSY and CDR2 FQNENV. The V end lost 0 bases, the J end lost 9 bases, and 12 bases lay between the germline ends. The length of the CDR3 is 14 residues. CDR3 in amino acids: CASSQSRGQAIQYF. The CDR3 nucleotides read TGTGCCAGCAGCCAATCCCGGGGGCAGGCCATTCAGTACTTC.

This clone was counted once. V is TRBV27 and J is TRBJ1-2; possible D gene TRBD1, 5 bases. Trimming stripped 4 bases from V and 4 bases from J, with 7 bases between. Germline CDR1 is MNHEY and CDR2 is SMNVEV (reference sequence). The CDR3 runs to 12 residues. The CDR3, as DNA: TGTGCCAGCAGTTCGGGACTCTATGGCTACACCTTC. This encodes CASSSGLYGYTF.

The V call is TRBV6-5, the J call TRBJ2-7, with 7 bases lining up with TRBD2. Germline CDR1 MNHEY, CDR2 SVGAGI. After removal of 5 bases from V and 0 bases from J, the junction contained 7 bases not matched to a gene. The CDR3 runs 15 residues. CDR3 sequence (DNA): TGTGCCAGCAGTCCAAGGCGGGAGAGCTCCTACGAGCAGTACTTC. Translation gives CASSPRRESSYEQYF.

This chain links TRBV6-2 or TRBV6-3 with TRBJ2-5; tentatively, D is TRBD2 (5 bases). Between the trimmed V and J ends, which lost 2 bases and 3 bases, there was a span of 19 bases. CDR3 size: 17 residues. Germline V gives CDR1 MNHEY, CDR2 SVGEGT. The CDR3 spells CASSYIRGLPNEETQYF. The CDR3 nucleotides read TGTGCCAGCAGTTACATAAGAGGGCTCCCAAACGAAGAGACCCAGTACTTC.

A word on this clone: A read error may produce the germline difference seen at one junction end. This rearrangement joins TRBV5-4 to TRBJ1-2, with 7 positions matching TRBD1. CDR3 size: 13 residues. Germline loops: CDR1 SGHNT, CDR2 YYREEE (reference sequence). The DNA for the CDR3 is TGTGCCAGCCGCTTCAGGGGGTACTATGGCTACACCTTC. Translation: CASRFRGYYGYTF.

There are a few counts of this clone. The rearrangement joins TRBV19 to TRBJ1-2, with D perhaps TRBD1 (5 bases). Between the trimmed V and J ends, which lost 8 bases and 6 bases, there was a span of 22 bases. This CDR3 is 15 amino acids long. Germline lookup yields CDR1 LNHDA and CDR2 SQIVND (reference sequence). The CDR3: CASRPSTVTADGYTF. The CDR3 nucleotides read TGTGCCAGTCGTCCCTCGACAGTAACTGCTGATGGCTACACCTTC. Variable domain in full (rest from reference TRBV19 and TRBJ1-2): DGGITQSPKYLFRKEGQNVTLSCEQNLNHDAMYWYRQDPGQGLRLIYYSQIVNDFQKGDIAEGYSVSREKKESFPLTVTSAQKNPTAFYLCASRPSTVTADGYTFGSGTRLTVV.

The genes are TRBV19 and TRBJ1-5; no clear D. Trimming removed 4 bases from V and 0 bases from J, with 16 bases in between. Germline CDR1 reads LNHDA; CDR2 reads SQIVND (reference sequence). This CDR3 region has 17 residues. This chain's CDR3 is CASSKAIPRYSNQPQHF. The CDR3 nucleotides read TGTGCCAGTAGTAAGGCCATCCCAAGATATAGCAATCAGCCCCAGCATTTT.

The chain is built from TRBV10-2 and TRBJ2-3, with a weak D call TRBD1 (5 bases). This CDR3 comprises 14 residues. V was trimmed by 7 bases and J by 2 bases, leaving 13 bases between them. Looked up from germline, CDR1 is WSHSY and CDR2 is SAAADI. CDR3 coding DNA: TGCGCCAGCATTCGACAGCCCACCACAGATACGCAGTATTTT. It specifies CASIRQPTTDTQYF.

V usage is TRBV4-1 and J usage is TRBJ1-5; D remains ambiguous. The V and J ends lost 1 base and 4 bases respectively, with 5 bases between them. Germline V lookup: CDR1 MGHRA, CDR2 YSYEKL. The CDR3 has 13 amino acids. The CDR3 sequence is CASSQVVNQPQHF. The CDR3 bases are TGCGCCAGCAGCCAAGTAGTTAATCAGCCCCAGCATTTT.

This clone was seen a single time. The chain recombines TRBV28 with TRBJ1-4; D is uncertain. Germline V gene data show CDR1 as MDHEN and CDR2 as SYDVKM. V shed 2 bases and J shed 5 bases, with 9 bases lying between them. This CDR3 region has 14 residues. CDR3: CASSLGPRNEKLFF. The CDR3 DNA sequence: TGTGCCAGCAGTTTAGGCCCGAGGAATGAAAAACTGTTTTTT.

CDR3 region: CASSQERQEDTEAFF. The CDR3 coding sequence is TGTGCCAGCAGCCAAGAAAGACAGGAAGACACTGAAGCTTTCTTT. The chain is built from TRBV7-2 and TRBJ1-1; tentative D call: TRBD1 (6 bases). The V gene lost 5 bases and the J gene lost 3 bases, with 16 bases spanning the gap. Germline V CDR1 and CDR2: SGHTA, FQGNSA. The CDR3 has 15 amino acids.

The chain links TRBV28 to TRBJ2-1, with D possibly being TRBD2 (7 bases). This CDR3 region has 15 residues. Deletions cut 2 bases from V and 6 bases from J, with 14 bases between. Germline V gives CDR1 MDHEN, CDR2 SYDVKM. CDR3 sequence reads: CASSLGGALFNEQFF. CDR3 DNA: TGTGCCAGCAGTTTAGGGGGGGCCCTATTCAATGAGCAGTTCTTC.

The V call is TRBV7-7, the J call TRBJ2-3; D is unclear. This CDR3 is built from 14 residues. V lost 5 bases and J 6 bases, leaving 15 bases between the germline ends. Germline-derived CDR1 and CDR2 are SSHAT and FNYEAQ (reference sequence). The CDR3 reads CASSPSGFGDTQYF. In DNA form, the CDR3 reads TGTGCCAGCAGCCCCTCGGGTTTCGGGGATACGCAGTATTTT.

The rearrangement links TRBV9 to TRBJ2-7; a possible D gene is TRBD1 (5 bases). The V gene's germline CDR1 is SGDLS and CDR2 YYNGEE. This CDR3 has 14 amino acids. V lost 0 bases and J 7 bases, leaving 14 bases between the germline ends. The CDR3 spells CASSVGGRPEEQYF. The CDR3 bases are TGTGCCAGCAGCGTAGGGGGCAGGCCCGAGGAGCAGTACTTC.